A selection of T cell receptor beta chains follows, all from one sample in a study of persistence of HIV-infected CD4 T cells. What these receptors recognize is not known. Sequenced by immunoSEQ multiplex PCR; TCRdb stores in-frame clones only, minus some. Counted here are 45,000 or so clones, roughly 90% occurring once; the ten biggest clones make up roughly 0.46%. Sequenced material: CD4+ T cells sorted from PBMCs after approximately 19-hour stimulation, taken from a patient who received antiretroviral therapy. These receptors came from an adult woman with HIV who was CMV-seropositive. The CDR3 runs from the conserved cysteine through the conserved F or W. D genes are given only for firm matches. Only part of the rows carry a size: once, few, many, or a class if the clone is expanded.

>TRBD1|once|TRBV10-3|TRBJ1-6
CAISEDRDSPLHF
TGTGCCATCAGTGAGGACAGGGATTCACCCCTCCACTTT
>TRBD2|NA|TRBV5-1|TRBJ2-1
CASSWGLLYNEQFF
TGCGCCAGCAGCTGGGGACTACTTTACAATGAGCAGTTCTTC
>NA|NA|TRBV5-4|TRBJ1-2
CASSSKGGSREGYGYTF
TGTGCCAGCAGCTCGAAAGGTGGGAGCAGGGAGGGCTATGGCTACACCTTC
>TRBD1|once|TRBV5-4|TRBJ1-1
CASSFIQGVWTEAFF
TGTGCCAGCAGCTTTATTCAGGGGGTTTGGACTGAAGCTTTCTTT
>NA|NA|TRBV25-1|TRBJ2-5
CASSERGGGETQYF
TGTGCCAGCAGTGAAAGAGGGGGTGGGGAGACCCAGTACTTC
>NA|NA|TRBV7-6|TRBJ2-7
CASSLVPGEYEQYF
TGTGCCAGCAGCTTAGTGCCAGGGGAATACGAGCAGTACTTC
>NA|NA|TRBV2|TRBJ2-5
CASSELKTQYF
TGTGCCAGCAGTGAGCTAAAGACCCAGTACTTC
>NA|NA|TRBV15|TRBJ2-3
CATSRALWPDTQYF
TGTGCCACCAGCAGAGCCCTATGGCCAGATACGCAGTATTTT
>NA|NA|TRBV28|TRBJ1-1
CASIQINSNTEAFF
TGTGCCAGCATCCAGATCAACTCGAACACTGAAGCTTTCTTT
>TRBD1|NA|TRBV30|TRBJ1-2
CACRRRDRGDYGYTF
TGTGCCTGCCGGCGACGGGACAGGGGCGACTATGGCTACACCTTC
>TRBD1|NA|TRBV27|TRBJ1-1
CASVDRGPNTEAFF
TGTGCCAGCGTGGACAGGGGACCGAACACTGAAGCTTTCTTT
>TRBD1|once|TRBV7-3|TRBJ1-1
CASSQTGGDTEAFF
TGTGCCAGCAGCCAGACAGGGGGAGACACTGAAGCTTTCTTT
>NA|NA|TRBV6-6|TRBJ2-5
CASTNELGQGKETQYF
TGTGCCAGTACCAACGAACTGGGCCAGGGGAAAGAGACCCAGTACTTC
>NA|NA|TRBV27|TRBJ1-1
CASSGGRDYSHMNTEAFF
TGTGCCAGCAGCGGAGGCAGGGATTACAGTCATATGAACACTGAAGCTTTCTTT
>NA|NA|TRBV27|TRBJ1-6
CASSLVPGATNSPLHF
TGTGCCAGCAGTTTGGTCCCGGGGGCTACTAATTCACCCCTCCACTTT
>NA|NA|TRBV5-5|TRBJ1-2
CASSSGWGFDYGYTF
TGTGCCAGCAGCTCCGGTTGGGGTTTTGACTATGGCTACACCTTC
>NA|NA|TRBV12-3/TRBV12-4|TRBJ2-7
CASSLSSEQYF
TGTGCCAGCAGTTTGAGTTCCGAGCAGTACTTC
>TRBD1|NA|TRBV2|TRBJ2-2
CASFWAGGTGELFF
TGTGCCAGCTTTTGGGCAGGGGGCACCGGGGAGCTGTTTTTT
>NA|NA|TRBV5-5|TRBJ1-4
CASSVNPATNEKLFF
TGTGCCAGCAGCGTAAACCCGGCAACTAATGAAAAACTGTTTTTT
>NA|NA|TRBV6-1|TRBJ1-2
CASSEYRNYGYTF
TGTGCCAGCAGTGAGTACCGGAACTATGGCTACACCTTC
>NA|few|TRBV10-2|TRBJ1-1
CASRDGRNTEAFF
TGCGCCAGCCGGGACGGGAGAAACACTGAAGCTTTCTTT
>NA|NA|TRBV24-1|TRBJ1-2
CATSAGTRYGYTF
TGTGCCACCAGTGCCGGGACACGGTATGGCTACACCTTC
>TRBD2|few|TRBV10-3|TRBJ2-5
CAISGAAGGLFSGTQYF
TGTGCCATCAGTGGGGCAGCGGGGGGTCTTTTTTCGGGGACCCAGTACTTC
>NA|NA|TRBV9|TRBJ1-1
CASSVAAVGTEAFF
TGTGCCAGCAGCGTAGCTGCCGTAGGGACTGAAGCTTTCTTT
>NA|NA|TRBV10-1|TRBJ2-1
CASRNRGEQFF
TGCGCCAGCAGAAATAGGGGGGAGCAGTTCTTC
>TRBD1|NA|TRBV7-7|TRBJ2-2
CASSFYRGRNTGELFF
TGTGCCAGCAGCTTCTACAGGGGGCGAAACACCGGGGAGCTGTTTTTT
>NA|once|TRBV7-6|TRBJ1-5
CASSSTDSNQPQHF
TGTGCCAGCAGCTCGACAGATAGCAATCAGCCCCAGCATTTT
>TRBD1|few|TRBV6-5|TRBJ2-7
CASWGTDIYEQYF
TGTGCCAGCTGGGGGACAGATATCTACGAGCAGTACTTC
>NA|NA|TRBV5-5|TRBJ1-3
CASSLGRQNTIYF
TGTGCCAGCAGCTTGGGCCGCCAAAACACCATATATTTT
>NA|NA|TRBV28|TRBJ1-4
CASSKDRDNEKLFF
TGTGCCAGCTCGAAAGACCGAGATAATGAAAAACTGTTTTTT
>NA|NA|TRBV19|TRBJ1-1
CASSIVGPMNTEAFF
TGTGCCAGTAGTATAGTCGGGCCAATGAACACTGAAGCTTTCTTT
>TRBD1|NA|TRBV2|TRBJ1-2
CAGNRDRGPQGGYTF
TGTGCCGGTAACCGGGACAGGGGGCCCCAGGGGGGCTACACCTTC
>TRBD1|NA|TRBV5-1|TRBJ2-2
CASSLTGGTWTGELFF
TGCGCCAGCAGCTTGACAGGGGGGACGTGGACCGGGGAGCTGTTTTTT
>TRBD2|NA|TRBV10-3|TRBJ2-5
CAIAGTTGTQYF
TGTGCCATTGCCGGGACTACGGGGACCCAGTACTTC
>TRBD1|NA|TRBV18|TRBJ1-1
CASSQLPPGQGRVNTEAFF
TGTGCCAGCTCACAATTACCCCCGGGACAGGGGAGAGTAAACACTGAAGCTTTCTTT
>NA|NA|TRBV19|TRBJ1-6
CASSPEGPRNSPLHF
TGTGCCAGTAGTCCAGAGGGACCGAGAAATTCACCCCTCCACTTT
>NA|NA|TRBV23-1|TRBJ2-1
CASSPGAELYNEQFF
TGCGCCAGCAGTCCAGGAGCAGAGCTCTACAATGAGCAGTTCTTC
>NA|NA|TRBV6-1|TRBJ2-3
CASSEARVRTETF
TGTGCCAGCAGTGAAGCGAGAGTAAGGACCGAGACGTTT
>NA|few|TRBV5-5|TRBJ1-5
CASSLQGNQPQHF
TGTGCCAGCAGCTTGCAGGGTAATCAGCCCCAGCATTTT
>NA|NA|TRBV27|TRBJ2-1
CASSSRPDNEQFF
TGTGCCAGCAGTTCCCGACCCGACAATGAGCAGTTCTTC
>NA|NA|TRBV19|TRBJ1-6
CASSTGSQTFRDSPLHF
TGTGCCAGTAGTACCGGGAGCCAGACTTTTCGAGATTCACCCCTCCACTTT
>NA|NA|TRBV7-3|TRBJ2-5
CASSLGGRGETQYF
TGTGCCAGCAGCTTAGGAGGACGAGGAGAGACCCAGTACTTC
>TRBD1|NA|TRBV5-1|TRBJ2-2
CASSRGGATTGELFF
TGCGCCAGCAGCCGAGGGGGCGCAACCACCGGGGAGCTGTTTTTT
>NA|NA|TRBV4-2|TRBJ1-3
CASSQEGKKSGNTIYF
TGTGCCAGCAGCCAAGAAGGAAAGAAGTCTGGAAACACCATATATTTT
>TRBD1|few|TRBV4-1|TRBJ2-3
CASSQVLVRDRVDTQYF
TGCGCCAGCAGCCAAGTTCTGGTACGGGACAGGGTAGATACGCAGTATTTT
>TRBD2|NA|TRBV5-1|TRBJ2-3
CASSLEARGTSDTQYF
TGCGCCAGCAGCTTGGAGGCGCGGGGGACCTCAGATACGCAGTATTTT
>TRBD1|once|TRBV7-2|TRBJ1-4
CASSSSGQGREKLFF
TGTGCCAGCAGCTCATCGGGACAGGGGCGAGAAAAACTGTTTTTT
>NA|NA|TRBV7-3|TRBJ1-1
CASSLTSTGGNTEAFF
TGTGCCAGCAGCTTAACGTCCACGGGGGGGAACACTGAAGCTTTCTTT
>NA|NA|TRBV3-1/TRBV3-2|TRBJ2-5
CASSQTPSWETQYF
TGTGCCAGCAGCCAGACCCCGTCCTGGGAGACCCAGTACTTC
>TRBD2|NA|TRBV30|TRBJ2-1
CAWSVPWRGELGEQFF
TGTGCCTGGAGTGTACCCTGGCGGGGGGAGTTGGGTGAGCAGTTCTTC
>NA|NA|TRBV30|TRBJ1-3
CAWSVRRGSSGNTIYF
TGTGCCTGGAGTGTACGGAGGGGAAGCTCTGGAAACACCATATATTTT
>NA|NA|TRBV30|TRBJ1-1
CAWSGRAGTEAFF
TGTGCCTGGAGTGGCAGGGCCGGGACTGAAGCTTTCTTT
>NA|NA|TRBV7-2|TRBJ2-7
CASSLAARYYEQYF
TGTGCCAGCAGCTTAGCTGCGCGGTACTACGAGCAGTACTTC
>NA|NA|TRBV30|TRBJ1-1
CAWSARGQGTTEAFF
TGTGCCTGGAGTGCACGGGGCCAGGGGACCACTGAAGCTTTCTTT
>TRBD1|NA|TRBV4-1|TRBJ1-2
CASSQDGTGAAYGYTF
TGCGCCAGCAGCCAAGATGGGACAGGGGCGGCCTATGGCTACACCTTC
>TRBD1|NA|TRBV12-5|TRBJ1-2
CASGLFRDRRSNYGYTF
TGTGCTAGTGGCCTCTTCCGGGACAGGCGATCTAACTATGGCTACACCTTC
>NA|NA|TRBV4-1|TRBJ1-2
CASSQEVSNRFYGYTF
TGCGCCAGCAGCCAAGAAGTCAGTAATAGGTTCTATGGCTACACCTTC
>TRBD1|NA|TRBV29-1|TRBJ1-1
CSVEGMVRGPVTEAFF
TGCAGCGTTGAAGGCATGGTAAGGGGGCCGGTGACTGAAGCTTTCTTT
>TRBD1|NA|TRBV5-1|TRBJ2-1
CASSLKGASYNEQFF
TGCGCCAGCAGCTTGAAGGGGGCTTCCTACAATGAGCAGTTCTTC